This T cell receptor beta chain was obtained from a study of regulatory T cells in long-lasting Graves disease. This clonotype has just a few counts. Relative to the germline gene, one junction end is altered; a read error may explain this. Researchers made TCR beta libraries by using iRepertoire HTBI primers and running Arm-PCR on CDR3 regions. One entry per CDR3 protein results from TCRdb running MiXCR on the multiplex PCR reads. The repertoire holds roughly 500,000 distinct CDR3 sequences, about 13% seen once, with 10% in the top ten. The time point denotes: newly diagnosed GD, antithyroid drugs for less than 3 months. PBMC-derived RNA was used for the TCR library. The CDR3 has 15 residues. Germline CDR1 and CDR2: SGHVS and FQNEAQ. These data were likewise used in another study, on T cells in Graves' hyperthyroidism and ophthalmopathy.

The receptor comes from a man aged 25-45 years with Graves disease. This chain joins TRBV7-8 and TRBJ2-7; TRBD2 agrees at 10 bases. Sequencing was performed on peripheral blood mononuclear cells (PBMCs), taken at new diagnosis, from a patient treated with antithyroid drugs. Here the CDR3 DNA reads TGTGCCAGCAGCTTAGGACTAGCGGGCACCTACGAGCAGTGCTTC. Translated, it gives CASSLGLAGTYEQCF. Together with reference TRBV7-8 and TRBJ2-7, the CDR3 gives the full variable domain: GAGVSQSPRYKVAKRGQDVALRCDPISGHVSLFWYQQALGQGPEFLTYFQNEAQLDKSGLPSDRFFAERPEGSVSTLKIQRTQQEDSAVYLCASSLGLAGTYEQCFGPGTRLTVT.